Below are 11 T cell receptor beta chains sequenced from a single sample in a study of regulatory T cells in long-lasting Graves disease (dated by TCRdb to the early 2020s). Receptor libraries were prepared by multiplex PCR. Sequenced using an Illumina HiSeq 4000. To build TCR beta libraries, CDR3 regions were amplified by Arm-PCR using iRepertoire HTBI primers. TCRdb passed the public sequencing reads through fastp at Q25 and MiXCR, retaining productive beta sequences. CDR3 protein duplicates are merged, each entry listing the most common genes and DNA. This sample comprises about 400,000 distinct CDR3 sequences, less than 25% of them detected only once. The ten biggest clones cover less than 25% of the sample. The time point label, read with the paper, signifies: persistent/refractory GD, antithyroid drugs over 5 years with positive TRAb. RNA was extracted from PBMCs in TRIzol for both TCR sequencing and RNA sequencing.

The starting material was peripheral blood mononuclear cells (PBMCs), obtained when the disease was refractory, from a patient treated with antithyroid drugs. The receptors derive from a female donor with Graves disease.

This clonotype was picked up a small number of times. The chain has TRBV27 and TRBJ2-4; D uncertain. CDR1 is MNHEY and CDR2 is SMNVEV in the germline V gene (reference sequence). Trimming removed 6 bases at V and 0 bases at J, with 6 bases between. This CDR3 region has 13 residues. The chain's CDR3 is CASSPIAKNIQYF. The CDR3 DNA reads TGTGCCAGCAGCCCCATAGCCAAAAACATTCAGTACTTC.

This chain joins TRBV20-1 and TRBJ2-7; weak D call: TRBD1 (5 bases). Germline assignment: CDR1 DFQATT and CDR2 SNEGSKA (reference sequence). Trimming pared 0 bases from V and 4 bases from J, leaving 22 bases between. CDR3 length equals 17 residues. The DNA of the CDR3 is TGCAGTGCTAGAGATCCAAAGTTCGGATCTAGGGGTTACGAGCAGTACTTC. Its translation: CSARDPKFGSRGYEQYF.

This rearrangement joins TRBV2 to TRBJ1-2; D remains ambiguous. Trimming took 6 bases from V and 8 from J, leaving 25 bases between them. Germline V gene data show CDR1 as SNHLY and CDR2 as FYNNEI. The CDR3 sequence is 16 residues long. CDR3 amino acids: CASSLGLADYDWGYTF. CDR3 bases: TGTGCCAGCAGCTTAGGCTTAGCGGACTACGACTGGGGCTACACCTTC. Based on the CDR3 plus reference TRBV2 and TRBJ1-2, the full variable domain is EPEVTQTPSHQVTQMGQEVILRCVPISNHLYFYWYRQILGQKVEFLVSFYNNEISEKSEIFDDQFSVERPDGSNFTLKIRSTKLEDSAMYFCASSLGLADYDWGYTFGSGTRLTVV.

Note on this clonotype: One end of the junction does not line up with germline, which may come from a read error. This rearrangement joins TRBV19 to TRBJ2-7; possible D gene TRBD2, 6 bases. The CDR3 runs 15 residues. Germline CDR1 LNHDA, CDR2 SQIVND (reference sequence). The CDR3 sequence: CASSYLGTSSYEQCF. The CDR3 nucleotides read TGTGCCAGTAGCTACCTCGGGACTTCGTCCTACGAGCAGTGCTTC. Looking up the rest from reference TRBV19 and TRBJ2-7 gives the full variable domain: DGGITQSPKYLFRKEGQNVTLSCEQNLNHDAMYWYRQDPGQGLRLIYYSQIVNDFQKGDIAEGYSVSREKKESFPLTVTSAQKNPTAFYLCASSYLGTSSYEQCFGPGTRLTVT.

The chain joins TRBV20-1 to TRBJ1-5; D gene uncertain. The CDR3 has 17 residues. Trimming stripped 0 bases from V and 2 bases from J, with 17 bases between. The germline V gene has CDR1 DFQATT and CDR2 SNEGSKA (reference sequence). The CDR3 reads CSARESAGGLGNQPQHF. In nucleotides, the CDR3 is TGCAGTGCTAGAGAGAGCGCCGGTGGGTTGGGCAATCAGCCCCAGCATTTT.

A few counts support this clonotype. The chain carries TRBV12-3 or TRBV12-4 and TRBJ2-5; TRBD1 matches 7 bases. V gave up 6 bases and J gave up 3 bases; unmatched junction bases: 7. The CDR3 has 14 amino acids. The CDR3 loop reads CASSHTGVKETQYF. The CDR3 region has the DNA TGTGCCAGCAGCCACACAGGGGTCAAAGAGACCCAGTACTTC.

This clonotype was seen only a few times. The chain recombines TRBV18 with TRBJ1-1, with 7 bases matching TRBD1. Germline loops: CDR1 KGHSH, CDR2 LQKENI. Trimming cost V 8 bases and J 4 bases; bases outside gene matches: 13. CDR3 length equals 15 residues. CDR3 nucleotide sequence: TGTGCCAGCAAGCTTAAGACAGGGTTCGGCACTGAAGCTTTCTTT. Residues: CASKLKTGFGTEAFF. Full variable domain (rest looked up from reference TRBV18 and TRBJ1-1): NAGVMQNPRHLVRRRGQEARLRCSPMKGHSHVYWYRQLPEEGLKFMVYLQKENIIDESGMPKERFSAEFPKEGPSILRIQQVVRGDSAAYFCASKLKTGFGTEAFFGQGTRLTVV.

The chain links TRBV14 to TRBJ1-6; no reliable D call. Germline V CDR1 and CDR2: SGHDN, FVKESK. The CDR3 has 13 amino acids. V was shortened by 2 bases and J by 10 bases, with 9 bases between the two germline ends. CDR3 protein: CASSQRTSSPLHF. For the CDR3, the DNA is TGTGCCAGCAGCCAAAGGACCTCCTCACCCCTCCACTTT.

Ten or more counts support this clonotype. This rearrangement joins TRBV10-3 to TRBJ2-6; 12 bases are a match to TRBD1. The CDR3 contains 18 residues. CDR1 and CDR2 (germline): ENHRY, SYGVKD. V was pared by 2 bases and J by 4 bases, with 6 bases of the junction left unmatched. The CDR3 spells CAISERGQGAFGANVLTF. The CDR3 coding sequence is TGTGCCATCAGTGAGCGGGGACAGGGGGCGTTCGGGGCCAACGTCCTGACTTTC.

The chain carries TRBV2 and TRBJ1-5; a weak D match, TRBD1 (5 bases). Germline V CDR1 and CDR2: SNHLY, FYNNEI. The length of the CDR3 is 14 residues. Trimming left V 8 bases short and J 2 bases short, with 13 bases between. The CDR3 DNA follows: TGTGCCAGCTTAAGAACAGGAGGCAATCAGCCCCAGCATTTT. It translates to CASLRTGGNQPQHF.

The chain joins TRBV7-2 to TRBJ2-7, with a weak D call TRBD2 (5 bases). Germline assignment: CDR1 SGHTA and CDR2 FQGNSA. The CDR3 totals 14 residues. Deletions cut 5 bases from V and 0 bases from J, with 11 bases between. Written as DNA, the CDR3 is TGTGCCAGCAGCCCCTGGACTCTCTCCTACGAGCAGTACTTC. Translated: CASSPWTLSYEQYF.